The source of this T cell receptor beta chain is a study of technical replicates of blood from a handful of donors. Germline V gene data show CDR1 as SGHRS and CDR2 as YFSETQ. V lost 4 bases, J lost 4 bases, and 8 bases stayed unmatched. This CDR3 is 15 amino acids long. The data were produced by immunoSEQ multiplex PCR, yet TCRdb's version contains in-frame clones alone and is incomplete. Among over 55,000 clones, just under 97% were seen once, and the ten largest hold approximately 0.2%. This clone was seen once. This TCR came from a human donor in good health. The material sequenced was T cells isolated from PBMCs. The rearrangement joins TRBV5-1 to TRBJ1-5, with 7 bases fitting TRBD1. The CDR3 nucleotides read TGCGCCAGCAGCCTATCGGGACAGCAGAATCAGCCCCAGCATTTT. Protein sequence: CASSLSGQQNQPQHF.